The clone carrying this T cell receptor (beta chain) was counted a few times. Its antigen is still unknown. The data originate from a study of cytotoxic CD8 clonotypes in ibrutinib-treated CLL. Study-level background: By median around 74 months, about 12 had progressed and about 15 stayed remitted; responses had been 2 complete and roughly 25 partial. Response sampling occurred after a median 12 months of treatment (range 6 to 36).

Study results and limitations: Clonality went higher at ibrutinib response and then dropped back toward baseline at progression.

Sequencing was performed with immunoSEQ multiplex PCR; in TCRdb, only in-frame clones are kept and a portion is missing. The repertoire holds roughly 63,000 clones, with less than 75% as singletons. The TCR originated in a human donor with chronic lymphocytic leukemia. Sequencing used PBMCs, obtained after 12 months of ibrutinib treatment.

This chain's CDR3 is CASSLPGTEQYF. The CDR3 DNA sequence: TGTGCCAGCAGCTTACCGGGGACCGAGCAGTACTTC. The rearrangement links TRBV7-8 to TRBJ2-7; TRBD1 or TRBD2 may be the D gene (5 bases each). This CDR3 has 12 amino acids. CDR1 and CDR2 from the germline V gene are SGHVS and FQNEAQ. The ends were cut back, 2 bases at V and 6 bases at J, with 8 bases in the middle. The whole variable domain, filled in from reference TRBV7-8 and TRBJ2-7, reads GAGVSQSPRYKVAKRGQDVALRCDPISGHVSLFWYQQALGQGPEFLTYFQNEAQLDKSGLPSDRFFAERPEGSVSTLKIQRTQQEDSAVYLCASSLPGTEQYFGPGTRLTVT.